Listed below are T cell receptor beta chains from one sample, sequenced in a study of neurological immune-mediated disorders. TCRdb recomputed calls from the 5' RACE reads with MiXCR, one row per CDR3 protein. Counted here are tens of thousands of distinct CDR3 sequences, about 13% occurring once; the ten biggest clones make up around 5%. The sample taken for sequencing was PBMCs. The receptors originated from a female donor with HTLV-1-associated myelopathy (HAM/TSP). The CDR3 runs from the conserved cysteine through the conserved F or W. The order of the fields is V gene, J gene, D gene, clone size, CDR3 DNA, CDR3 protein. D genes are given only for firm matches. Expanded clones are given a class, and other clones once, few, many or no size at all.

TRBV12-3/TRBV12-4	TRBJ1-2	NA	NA	TGTGCCAGCAGTTTAGGTCGGTACACCTTC	CASSLGRYTF
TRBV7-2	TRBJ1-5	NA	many	TGTGCCAGCAGCTTAGGGCAGGGCGGCCAGCCCCAGCATTTT	CASSLGQGGQPQHF
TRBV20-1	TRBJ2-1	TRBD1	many	TGCAGTGCTTTTTCGACAGGGGGCGGTGAGCAGTTCTTC	CSAFSTGGGEQFF
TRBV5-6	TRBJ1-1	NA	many	TGTGCCAGCAGCTGGGGGCCGGGGGCAAAGCTGGTGTACACTGAAGCTTTCTTT	CASSWGPGAKLVYTEAFF
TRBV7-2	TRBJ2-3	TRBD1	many	TGTGCCAGCAGCCGGACAGGATCTAGCACAGATACGCAGTATTTT	CASSRTGSSTDTQYF
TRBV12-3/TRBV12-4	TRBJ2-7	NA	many	TGTGCCAGCGGGCAGACAATCTACGAGCAGTACTTC	CASGQTIYEQYF
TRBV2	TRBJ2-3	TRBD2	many	TGTGCCAGCCGAAGGCCCGGGACTAGCGCAGATACGCAGTATTTT	CASRRPGTSADTQYF
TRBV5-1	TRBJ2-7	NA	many	TGCGCCAGCAGCTTGGATCAGGGGCCCTTTTACGAGCAGTACTTC	CASSLDQGPFYEQYF
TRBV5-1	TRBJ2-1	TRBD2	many	TGCGCCAGCAGGGAGGTGACTAGCTTCGGTGAGCAGTTCTTC	CASREVTSFGEQFF
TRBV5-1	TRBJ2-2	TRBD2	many	TGCGCCAGCAGCTTGACACGGACGGGAGGTGCCGGGGAGCTGTTTTTT	CASSLTRTGGAGELFF
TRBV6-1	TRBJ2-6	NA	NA	TGTGCCGGGATGAAGGGTGGCTTCTCTGGGGCCAACGTCCTGACTTTC	CAGMKGGFSGANVLTF